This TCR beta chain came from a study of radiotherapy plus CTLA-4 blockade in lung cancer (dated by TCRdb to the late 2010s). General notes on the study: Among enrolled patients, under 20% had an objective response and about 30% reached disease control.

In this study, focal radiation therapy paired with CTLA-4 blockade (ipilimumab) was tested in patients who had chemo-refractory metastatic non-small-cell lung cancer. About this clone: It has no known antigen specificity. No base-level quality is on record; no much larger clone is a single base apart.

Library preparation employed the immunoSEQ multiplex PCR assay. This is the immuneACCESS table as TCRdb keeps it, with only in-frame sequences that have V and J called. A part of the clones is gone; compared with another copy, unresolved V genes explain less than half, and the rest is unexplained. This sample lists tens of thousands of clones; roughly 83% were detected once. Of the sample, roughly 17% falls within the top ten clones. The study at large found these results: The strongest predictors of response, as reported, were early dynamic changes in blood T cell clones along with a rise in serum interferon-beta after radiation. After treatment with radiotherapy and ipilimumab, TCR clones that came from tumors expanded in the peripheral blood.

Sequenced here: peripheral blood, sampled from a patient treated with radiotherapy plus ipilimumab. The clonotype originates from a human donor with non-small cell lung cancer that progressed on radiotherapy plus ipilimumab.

The encoded CDR3 is CASSASGAMEFF. The nucleotides are TGTGCCAGCAGCGCTAGCGGAGCAATGGAGTTCTTC. The chain uses TRBV11-2 and TRBJ2-1; TRBD2 fits 7 bases in the junction. The germline V gene supplies CDR1 SGHAT and CDR2 FQNNGV. V loses 5 bases at its end and J loses 14 bases; junction bases beyond the gene matches: 9. The CDR3 spans 12 residues, from the cysteine through the phenylalanine. Only the CDR3 DNA stays, 36 bases, in frame from base 1.